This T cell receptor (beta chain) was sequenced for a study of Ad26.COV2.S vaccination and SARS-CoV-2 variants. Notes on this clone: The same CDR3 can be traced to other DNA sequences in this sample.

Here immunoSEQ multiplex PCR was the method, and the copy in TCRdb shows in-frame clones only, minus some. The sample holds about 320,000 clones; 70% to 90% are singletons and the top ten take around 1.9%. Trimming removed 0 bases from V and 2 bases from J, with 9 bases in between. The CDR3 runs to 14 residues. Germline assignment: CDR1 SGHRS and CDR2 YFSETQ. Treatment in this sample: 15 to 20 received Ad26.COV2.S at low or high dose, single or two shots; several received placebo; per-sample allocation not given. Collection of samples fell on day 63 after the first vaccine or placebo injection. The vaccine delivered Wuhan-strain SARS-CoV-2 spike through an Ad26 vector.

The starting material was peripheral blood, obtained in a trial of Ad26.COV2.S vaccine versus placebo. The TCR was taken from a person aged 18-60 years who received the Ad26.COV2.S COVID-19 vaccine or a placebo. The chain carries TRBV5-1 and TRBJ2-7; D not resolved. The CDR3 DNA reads TGCGCCAGCAGCTTGGTGGCCGGACCCTACGAGCAGTACTTC. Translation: CASSLVAGPYEQYF.